This T cell receptor (beta chain) stems from a study of T cell responses to AZD1222 COVID-19 vaccine. Overall study results and limits: Donors in the cohort were predominantly white British and more often female, and clonal diversity was possibly underestimated.

The germline CDR1 and CDR2 sequences are MNHEY and SVGAGI. Trimming took 5 bases from V and 2 from J; bases not matched to a gene: 4. This CDR3 is built from 14 residues. As regards this clone: What it recognizes is unknown.

The repertoire was sequenced with immunoSEQ multiplex PCR; TCRdb's copy has only in-frame clones and lacks some. This table has approximately 300,000 clones, roughly 93% appearing once. Second-dose intervals near 4 or 12 weeks were combined. This receptor was obtained from an adult who received the AZD1222 COVID-19 vaccine. J is TRBJ2-7 and V is TRBV6-5; 9 bases map to TRBD1. The specimen was peripheral blood, collected 28 days after the second AZD1222 dose. In DNA form, the CDR3 reads TGTGCCAGCAGTCACCGGGACAGGGCCTACGAGCAGTACTTC. Translated: CASSHRDRAYEQYF.